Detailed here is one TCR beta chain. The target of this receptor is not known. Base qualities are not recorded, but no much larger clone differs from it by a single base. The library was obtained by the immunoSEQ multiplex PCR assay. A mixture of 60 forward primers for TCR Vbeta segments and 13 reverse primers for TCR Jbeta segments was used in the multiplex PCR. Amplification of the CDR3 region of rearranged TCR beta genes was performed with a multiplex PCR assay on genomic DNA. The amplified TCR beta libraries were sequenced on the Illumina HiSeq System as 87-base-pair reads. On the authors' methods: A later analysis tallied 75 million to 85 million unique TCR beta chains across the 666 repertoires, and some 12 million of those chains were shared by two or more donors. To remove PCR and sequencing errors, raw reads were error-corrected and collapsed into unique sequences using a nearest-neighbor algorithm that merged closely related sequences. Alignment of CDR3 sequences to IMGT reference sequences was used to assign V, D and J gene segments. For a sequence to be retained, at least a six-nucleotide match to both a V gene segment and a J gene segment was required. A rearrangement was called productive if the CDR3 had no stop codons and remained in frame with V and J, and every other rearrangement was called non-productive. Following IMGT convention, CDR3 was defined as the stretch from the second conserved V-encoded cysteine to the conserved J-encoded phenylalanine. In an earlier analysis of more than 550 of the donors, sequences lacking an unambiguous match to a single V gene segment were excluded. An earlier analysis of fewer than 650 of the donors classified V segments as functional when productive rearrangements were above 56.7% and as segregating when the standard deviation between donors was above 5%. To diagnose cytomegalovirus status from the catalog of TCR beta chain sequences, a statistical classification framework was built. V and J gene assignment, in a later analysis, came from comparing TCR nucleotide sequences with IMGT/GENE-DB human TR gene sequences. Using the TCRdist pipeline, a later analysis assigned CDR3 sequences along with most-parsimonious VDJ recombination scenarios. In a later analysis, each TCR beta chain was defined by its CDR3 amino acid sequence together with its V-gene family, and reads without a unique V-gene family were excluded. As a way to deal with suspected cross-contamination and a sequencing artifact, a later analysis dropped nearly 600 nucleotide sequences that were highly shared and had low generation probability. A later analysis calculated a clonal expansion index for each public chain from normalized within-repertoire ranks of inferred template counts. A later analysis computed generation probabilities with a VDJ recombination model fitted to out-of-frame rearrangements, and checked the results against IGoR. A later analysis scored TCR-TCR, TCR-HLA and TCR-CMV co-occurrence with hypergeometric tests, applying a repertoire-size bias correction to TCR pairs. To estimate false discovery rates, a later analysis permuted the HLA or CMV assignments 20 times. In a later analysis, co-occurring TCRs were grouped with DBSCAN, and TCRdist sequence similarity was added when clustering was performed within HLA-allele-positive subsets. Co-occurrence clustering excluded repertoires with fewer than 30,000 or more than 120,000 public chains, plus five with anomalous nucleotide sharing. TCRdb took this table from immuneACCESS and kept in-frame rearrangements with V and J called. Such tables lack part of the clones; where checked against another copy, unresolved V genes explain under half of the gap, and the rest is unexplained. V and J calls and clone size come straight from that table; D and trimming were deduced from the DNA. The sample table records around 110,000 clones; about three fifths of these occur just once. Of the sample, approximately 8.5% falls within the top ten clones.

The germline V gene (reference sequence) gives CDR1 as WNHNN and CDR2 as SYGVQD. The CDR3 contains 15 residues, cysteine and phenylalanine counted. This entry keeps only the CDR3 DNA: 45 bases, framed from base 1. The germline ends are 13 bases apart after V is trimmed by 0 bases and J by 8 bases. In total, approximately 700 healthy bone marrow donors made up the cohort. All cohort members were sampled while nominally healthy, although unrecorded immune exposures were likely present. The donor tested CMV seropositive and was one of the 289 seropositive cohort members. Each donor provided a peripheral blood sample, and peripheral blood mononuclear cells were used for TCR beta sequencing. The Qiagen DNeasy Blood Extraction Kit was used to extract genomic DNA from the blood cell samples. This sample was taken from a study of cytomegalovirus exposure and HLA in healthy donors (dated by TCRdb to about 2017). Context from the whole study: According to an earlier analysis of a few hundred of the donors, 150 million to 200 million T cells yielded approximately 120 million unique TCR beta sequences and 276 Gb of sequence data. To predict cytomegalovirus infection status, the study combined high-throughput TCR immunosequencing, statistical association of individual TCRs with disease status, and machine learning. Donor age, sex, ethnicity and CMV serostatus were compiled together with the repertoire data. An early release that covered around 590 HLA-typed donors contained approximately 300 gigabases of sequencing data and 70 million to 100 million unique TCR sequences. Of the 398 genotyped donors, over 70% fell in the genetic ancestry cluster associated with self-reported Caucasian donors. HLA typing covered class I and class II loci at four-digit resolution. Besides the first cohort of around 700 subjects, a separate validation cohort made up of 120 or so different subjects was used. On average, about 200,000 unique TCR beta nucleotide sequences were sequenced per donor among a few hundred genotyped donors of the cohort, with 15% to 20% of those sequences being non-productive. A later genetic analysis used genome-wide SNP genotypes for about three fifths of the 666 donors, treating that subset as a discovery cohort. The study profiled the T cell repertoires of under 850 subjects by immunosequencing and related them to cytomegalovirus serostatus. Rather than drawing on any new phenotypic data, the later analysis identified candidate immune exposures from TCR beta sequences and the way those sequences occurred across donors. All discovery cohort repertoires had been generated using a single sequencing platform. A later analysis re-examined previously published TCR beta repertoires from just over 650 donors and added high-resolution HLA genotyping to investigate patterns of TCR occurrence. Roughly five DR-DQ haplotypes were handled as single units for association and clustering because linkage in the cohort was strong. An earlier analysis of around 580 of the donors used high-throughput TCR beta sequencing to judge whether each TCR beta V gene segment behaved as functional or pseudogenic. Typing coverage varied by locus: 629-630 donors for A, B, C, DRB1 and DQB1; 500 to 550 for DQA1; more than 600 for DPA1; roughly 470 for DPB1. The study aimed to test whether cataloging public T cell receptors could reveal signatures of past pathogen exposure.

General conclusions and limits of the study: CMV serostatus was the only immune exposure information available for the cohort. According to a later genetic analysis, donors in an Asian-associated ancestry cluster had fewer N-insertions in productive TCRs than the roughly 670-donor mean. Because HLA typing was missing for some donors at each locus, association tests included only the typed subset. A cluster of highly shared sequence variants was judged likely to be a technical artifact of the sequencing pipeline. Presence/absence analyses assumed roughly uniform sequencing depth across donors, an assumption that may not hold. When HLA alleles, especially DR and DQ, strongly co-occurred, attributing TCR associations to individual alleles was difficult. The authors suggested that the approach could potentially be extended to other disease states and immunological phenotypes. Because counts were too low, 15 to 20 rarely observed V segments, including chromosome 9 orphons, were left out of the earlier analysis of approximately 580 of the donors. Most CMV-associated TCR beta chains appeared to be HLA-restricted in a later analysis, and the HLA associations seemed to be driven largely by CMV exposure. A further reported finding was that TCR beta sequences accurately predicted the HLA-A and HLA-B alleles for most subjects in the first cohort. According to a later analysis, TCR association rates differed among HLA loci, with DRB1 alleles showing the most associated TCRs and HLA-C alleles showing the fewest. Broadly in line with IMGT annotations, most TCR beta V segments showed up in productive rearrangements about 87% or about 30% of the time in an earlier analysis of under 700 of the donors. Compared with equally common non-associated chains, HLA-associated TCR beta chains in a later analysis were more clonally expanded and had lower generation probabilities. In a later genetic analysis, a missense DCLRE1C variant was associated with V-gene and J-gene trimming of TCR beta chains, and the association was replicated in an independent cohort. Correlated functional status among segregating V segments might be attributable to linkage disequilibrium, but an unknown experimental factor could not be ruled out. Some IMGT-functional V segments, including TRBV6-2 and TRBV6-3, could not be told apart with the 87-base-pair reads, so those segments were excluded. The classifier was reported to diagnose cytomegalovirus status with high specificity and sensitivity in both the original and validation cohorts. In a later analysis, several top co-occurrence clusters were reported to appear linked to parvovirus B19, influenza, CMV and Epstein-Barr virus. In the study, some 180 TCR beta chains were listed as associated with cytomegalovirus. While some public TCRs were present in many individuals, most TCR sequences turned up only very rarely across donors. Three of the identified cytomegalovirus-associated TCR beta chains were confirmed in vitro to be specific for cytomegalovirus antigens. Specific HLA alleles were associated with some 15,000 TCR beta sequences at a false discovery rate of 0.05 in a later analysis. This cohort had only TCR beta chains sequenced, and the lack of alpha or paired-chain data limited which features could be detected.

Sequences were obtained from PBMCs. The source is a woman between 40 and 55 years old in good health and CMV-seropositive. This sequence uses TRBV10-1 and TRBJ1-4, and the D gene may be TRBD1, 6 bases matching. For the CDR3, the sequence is CASSESTGKSEKLFF. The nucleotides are TGCGCCAGCAGTGAGTCGACAGGAAAATCCGAAAAACTGTTTTTT.